This entry features one T cell receptor beta chain sequence. The repertoire was sequenced with immunoSEQ multiplex PCR; TCRdb's copy has only in-frame clones and lacks some. The sample holds about 250,000 clones; 70% to 90% are singletons and the top ten take about 1.7%. The data were taken from a study of blood T cell repertoires in COVID-19. This CDR3 contains 13 residues. With 0 bases removed from V and 8 bases from J, the gap between germline ends came to 11 bases. Germline CDR1 SGHRS, CDR2 YFSETQ. The specimen sequenced was PBMCs or T cells enriched from blood (not recorded which). This TCR came from a man in his forties or fifties who had recovered from COVID-19. This rearrangement joins TRBV5-1 to TRBJ1-1; D is unclear. The CDR3 bases are TGCGCCAGCAGCTTGGTGGAGGGAAGGGAAGCTTTCTTT. Translated: CASSLVEGREAFF.